This T cell receptor beta chain was captured in a study of monozygotic twins with cystic fibrosis. General study points: In 13 of 16 pairs, V gene usage was closest to the co-twin's.

Notes on this clone: Its antigen is currently unknown.

TCRdb keeps only in-frame clones here, not all; method: immunoSEQ multiplex PCR. The sample has 12,000 to 15,000 clones; approximately 98% are singletons. Per the germline V gene, CDR1 is MGHDK and CDR2 is SYGVNS. Trimming took 11 bases from V and 0 from J, leaving 14 bases between them. The CDR3 consists of 13 residues. The receptor was isolated from a girl aged 2 to 10 with cystic fibrosis. What was sequenced was blood. The genes are TRBV25-1 and TRBJ2-7, with D possibly matching TRBD1 (6 bases). The CDR3 sequence: CAVSGTPSYEQYF. In DNA, the CDR3 is TGTGCCGTTTCCGGGACACCCTCCTACGAGCAGTACTTC.